A selection of T cell receptor beta chains follows, all from one sample in a study of cytotoxic CD8 clonotypes in ibrutinib-treated CLL. Assay used: immunoSEQ multiplex PCR; TCRdb lists only in-frame clones, some missing. Of fewer than 400,000 clones detected, under 70% appear once; the ten largest clones hold 6% to 6.5%. Specimen: PBMCs, collected after 36 months of ibrutinib treatment. The receptors derive from a human donor with chronic lymphocytic leukemia. Both conserved end residues are trimmed from each CDR3.

J gene	V gene	CDR3 protein
TRBJ2-7	TRBV28	ASRSPLPASYEQY
TRBJ1-2	TRBV5-1	ASSLSGGRGYT
TRBJ2-5	TRBV7-6	ASSLTRGETQY
TRBJ2-7	TRBV5-5	ASSLGQGFYEQY
TRBJ2-6	TRBV4-3	ASSQVQRISGANVPT
TRBJ1-5	TRBV6-5	ASSYGRGSNQPQH
TRBJ1-1	TRBV18	ASSPGGFGAF
TRBJ2-1	TRBV29-1	SVGRRQGFGSRDNEQF
TRBJ2-3	TRBV4-1	ASSVYSGYDTQY
TRBJ2-7	TRBV7-3	ASSRGVGGPYEQY
TRBJ1-4	TRBV6-1	ASSQGGWNEKLF
TRBJ2-7	TRBV5-6	ASSLIAGNEQY
TRBJ2-7	TRBV6-5	ASSYNRAGYEQY
TRBJ1-2	TRBV9	ASSVGRGPYGYT
TRBJ1-4	TRBV9	ASKAEGSTEKLF
TRBJ2-7	TRBV25-1	ASSETGLAGVGEQY